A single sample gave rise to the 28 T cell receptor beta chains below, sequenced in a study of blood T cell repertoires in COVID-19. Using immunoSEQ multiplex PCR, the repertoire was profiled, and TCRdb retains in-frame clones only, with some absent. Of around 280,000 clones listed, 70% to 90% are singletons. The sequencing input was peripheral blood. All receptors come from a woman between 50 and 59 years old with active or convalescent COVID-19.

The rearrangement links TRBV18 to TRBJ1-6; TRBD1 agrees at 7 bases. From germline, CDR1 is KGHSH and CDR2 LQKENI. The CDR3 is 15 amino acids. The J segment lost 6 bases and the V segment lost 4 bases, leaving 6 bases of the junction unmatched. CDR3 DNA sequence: TGTGCCAGCTCACGCGACAGGGTATCTAATTCACCCCTCCACTTT. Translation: CASSRDRVSNSPLHF.

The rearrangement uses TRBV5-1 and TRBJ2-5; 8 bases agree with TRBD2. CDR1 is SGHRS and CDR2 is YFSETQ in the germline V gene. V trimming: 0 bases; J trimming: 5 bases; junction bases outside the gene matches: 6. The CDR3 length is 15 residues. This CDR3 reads CASSLGPSGWETQYF. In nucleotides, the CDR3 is TGCGCCAGCAGCTTGGGTCCTAGCGGGTGGGAGACCCAGTACTTC.

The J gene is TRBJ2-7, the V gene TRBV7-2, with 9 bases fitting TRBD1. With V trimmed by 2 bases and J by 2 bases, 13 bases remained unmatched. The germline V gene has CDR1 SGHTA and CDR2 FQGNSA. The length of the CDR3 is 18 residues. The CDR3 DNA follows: TGTGCCAGCAGCTTACCCGCCCCGGACAGGGGCCTTGCCTACGAGCAGTACTTC. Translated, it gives CASSLPAPDRGLAYEQYF.

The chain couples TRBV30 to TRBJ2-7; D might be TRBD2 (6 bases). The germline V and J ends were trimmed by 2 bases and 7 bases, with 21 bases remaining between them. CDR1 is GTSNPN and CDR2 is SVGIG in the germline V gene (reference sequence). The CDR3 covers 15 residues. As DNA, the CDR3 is TGTGCCTGGAGTAACGCATGGGCGGCAGGAGGGGAGCAGTACTTC. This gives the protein CAWSNAWAAGGEQYF.

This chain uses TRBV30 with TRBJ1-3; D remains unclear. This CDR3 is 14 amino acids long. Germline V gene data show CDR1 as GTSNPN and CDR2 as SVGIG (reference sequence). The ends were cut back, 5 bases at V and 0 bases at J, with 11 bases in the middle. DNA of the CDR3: TGTGCCTGGGAAGACTGGAGCTCTGGAAACACCATATATTTT. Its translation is CAWEDWSSGNTIYF.

The CDR3 region is CASSPQYGYTF. As DNA, the CDR3 is TGTGCCAGCAGCCCCCAATATGGCTACACCTTC. V is TRBV7-9 and J is TRBJ1-2; D is uncertain. The V gene lost 5 bases and the J gene lost 5 bases, with 6 bases spanning the gap. The V gene's germline CDR1 is SEHNR and CDR2 FQNEAQ (reference sequence). This CDR3 has 11 amino acids.

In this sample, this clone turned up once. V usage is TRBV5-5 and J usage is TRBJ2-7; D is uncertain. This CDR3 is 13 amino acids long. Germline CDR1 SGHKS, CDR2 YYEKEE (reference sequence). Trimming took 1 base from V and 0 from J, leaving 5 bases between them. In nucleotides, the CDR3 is TGTGCCAGCAGCTTGACTATCTCCTACGAGCAGTACTTC. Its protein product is CASSLTISYEQYF.

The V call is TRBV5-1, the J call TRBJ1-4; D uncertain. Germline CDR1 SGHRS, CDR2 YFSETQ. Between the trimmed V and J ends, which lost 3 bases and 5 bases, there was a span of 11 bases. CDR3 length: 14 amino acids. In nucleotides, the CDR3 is TGCGCCAGCAGCTCAGGTCAGCAGAATGAAAAACTGTTTTTT. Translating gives CASSSGQQNEKLFF.

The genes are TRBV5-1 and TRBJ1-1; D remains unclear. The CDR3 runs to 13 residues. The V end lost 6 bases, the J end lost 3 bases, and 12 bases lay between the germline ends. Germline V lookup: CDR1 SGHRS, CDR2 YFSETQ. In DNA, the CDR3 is TGCGCCAGCACCCTTGGGGAGGACACTGAAGCTTTCTTT. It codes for CASTLGEDTEAFF.

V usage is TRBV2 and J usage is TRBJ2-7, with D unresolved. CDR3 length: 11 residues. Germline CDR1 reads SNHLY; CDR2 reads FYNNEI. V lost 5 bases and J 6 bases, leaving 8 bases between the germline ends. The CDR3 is CASSKTVEQYF. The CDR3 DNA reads TGTGCCAGCAGTAAGACTGTCGAGCAGTACTTC. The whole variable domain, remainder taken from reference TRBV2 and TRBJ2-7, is EPEVTQTPSHQVTQMGQEVILRCVPISNHLYFYWYRQILGQKVEFLVSFYNNEISEKSEIFDDQFSVERPDGSNFTLKIRSTKLEDSAMYFCASSKTVEQYFGPGTRLTVT.

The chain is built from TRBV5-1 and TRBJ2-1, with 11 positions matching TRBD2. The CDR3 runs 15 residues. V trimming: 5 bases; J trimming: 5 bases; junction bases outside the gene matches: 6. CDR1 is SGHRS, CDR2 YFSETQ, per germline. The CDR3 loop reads CASRYGTSGHNEQFF. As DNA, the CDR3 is TGCGCCAGCAGATACGGGACTAGCGGACACAATGAGCAGTTCTTC.

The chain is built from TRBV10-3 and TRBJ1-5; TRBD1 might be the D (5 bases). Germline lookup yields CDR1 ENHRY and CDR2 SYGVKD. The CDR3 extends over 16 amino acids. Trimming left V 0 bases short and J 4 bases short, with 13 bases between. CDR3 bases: TGTGCCATCAGTGAGTCGTGGAGGGGTGGGAATCAGCCCCAGCATTTT. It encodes CAISESWRGGNQPQHF.

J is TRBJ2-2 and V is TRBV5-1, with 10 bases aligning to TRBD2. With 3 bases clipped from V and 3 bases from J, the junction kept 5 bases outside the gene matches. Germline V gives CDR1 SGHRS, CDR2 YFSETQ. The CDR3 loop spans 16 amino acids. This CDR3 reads CASSSRLAGDTGELFF. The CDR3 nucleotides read TGCGCCAGCAGCTCTAGACTAGCGGGTGACACCGGGGAGCTGTTTTTT.

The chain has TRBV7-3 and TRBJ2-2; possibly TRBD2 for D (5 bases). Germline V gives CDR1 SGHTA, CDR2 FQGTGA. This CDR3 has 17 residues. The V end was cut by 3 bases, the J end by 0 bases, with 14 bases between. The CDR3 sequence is CASSFQSGNTNTGELFF. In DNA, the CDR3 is TGTGCCAGCAGCTTTCAGTCCGGGAATACGAACACCGGGGAGCTGTTTTTT.

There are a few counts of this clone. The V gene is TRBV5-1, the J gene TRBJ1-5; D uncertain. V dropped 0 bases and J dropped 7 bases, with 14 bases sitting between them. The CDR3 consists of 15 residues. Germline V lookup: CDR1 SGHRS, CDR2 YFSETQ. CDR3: CASSLDAYTGQPQHF. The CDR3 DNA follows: TGCGCCAGCAGCTTGGACGCCTATACCGGGCAGCCCCAGCATTTT.

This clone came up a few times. CDR3: CASSILAGGGRRHNEQFF. DNA of the CDR3: TGTGCCAGTAGTATCCTTGCTGGTGGCGGGAGACGCCACAATGAGCAGTTCTTC. The chain carries TRBV19 and TRBJ2-1; TRBD2 aligns across 7 bases. V was clipped by 3 bases and J by 5 bases; unmatched bases: 16. This CDR3 is 18 amino acids long. Germline V gene sequence: CDR1 LNHDA, CDR2 SQIVND (reference sequence).

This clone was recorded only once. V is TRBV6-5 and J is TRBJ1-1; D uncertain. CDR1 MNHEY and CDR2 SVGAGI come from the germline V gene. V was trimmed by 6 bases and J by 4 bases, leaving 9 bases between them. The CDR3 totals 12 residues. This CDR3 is CASRREITEAFF. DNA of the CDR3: TGTGCCAGCAGGAGGGAAATCACTGAAGCTTTCTTT.

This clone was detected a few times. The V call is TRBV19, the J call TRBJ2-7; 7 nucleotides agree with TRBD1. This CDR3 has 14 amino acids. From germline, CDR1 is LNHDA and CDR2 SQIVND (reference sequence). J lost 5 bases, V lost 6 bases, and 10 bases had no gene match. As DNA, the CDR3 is TGTGCCAGTAGCCGACAGGGTTCGTTCCACGAGCAGTACTTC. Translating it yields CASSRQGSFHEQYF. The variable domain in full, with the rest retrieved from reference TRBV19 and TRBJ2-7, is DGGITQSPKYLFRKEGQNVTLSCEQNLNHDAMYWYRQDPGQGLRLIYYSQIVNDFQKGDIAEGYSVSREKKESFPLTVTSAQKNPTAFYLCASSRQGSFHEQYFGPGTRLTVT.

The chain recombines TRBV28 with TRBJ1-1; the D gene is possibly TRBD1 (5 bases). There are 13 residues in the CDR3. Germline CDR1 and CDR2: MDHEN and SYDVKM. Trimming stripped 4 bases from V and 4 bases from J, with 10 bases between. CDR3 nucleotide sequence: TGTGCCAGCAGTTCTCACGGGGGCACTGAAGCTTTCTTT. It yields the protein CASSSHGGTEAFF.

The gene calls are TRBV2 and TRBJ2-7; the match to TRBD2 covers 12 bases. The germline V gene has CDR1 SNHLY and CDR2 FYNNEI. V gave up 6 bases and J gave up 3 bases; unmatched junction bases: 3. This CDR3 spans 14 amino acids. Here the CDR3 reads CASSGLAGHYEQYF. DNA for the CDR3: TGTGCCAGCAGCGGACTAGCGGGACACTACGAGCAGTACTTC. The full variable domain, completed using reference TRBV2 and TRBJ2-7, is EPEVTQTPSHQVTQMGQEVILRCVPISNHLYFYWYRQILGQKVEFLVSFYNNEISEKSEIFDDQFSVERPDGSNFTLKIRSTKLEDSAMYFCASSGLAGHYEQYFGPGTRLTVT.

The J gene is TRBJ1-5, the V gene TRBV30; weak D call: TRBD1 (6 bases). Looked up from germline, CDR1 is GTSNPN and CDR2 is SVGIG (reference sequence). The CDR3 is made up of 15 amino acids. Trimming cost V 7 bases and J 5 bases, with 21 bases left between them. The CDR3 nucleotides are TGTGCCTTGCCCTGCATGGGGGCAGACGATCAGCCCCAGCATTTT. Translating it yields CALPCMGADDQPQHF. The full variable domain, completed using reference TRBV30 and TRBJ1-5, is SQTIHQWPATLVQPVGSPLSLECTVEGTSNPNLYWYRQAAGRGLQLLFYSVGIGQISSEVPQNLSASRPQDRQFILSSKKLLLSDSGFYLCALPCMGADDQPQHFGDGTRLSIL.

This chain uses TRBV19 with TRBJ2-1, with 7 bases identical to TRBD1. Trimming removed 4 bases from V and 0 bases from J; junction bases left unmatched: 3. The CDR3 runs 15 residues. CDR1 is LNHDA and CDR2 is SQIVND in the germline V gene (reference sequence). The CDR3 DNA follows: TGTGCCAGTAGTACAGGACAGGTCTCCTACAATGAGCAGTTCTTC. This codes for CASSTGQVSYNEQFF. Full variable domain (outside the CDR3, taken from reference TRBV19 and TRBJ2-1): DGGITQSPKYLFRKEGQNVTLSCEQNLNHDAMYWYRQDPGQGLRLIYYSQIVNDFQKGDIAEGYSVSREKKESFPLTVTSAQKNPTAFYLCASSTGQVSYNEQFFGPGTRLTVL.

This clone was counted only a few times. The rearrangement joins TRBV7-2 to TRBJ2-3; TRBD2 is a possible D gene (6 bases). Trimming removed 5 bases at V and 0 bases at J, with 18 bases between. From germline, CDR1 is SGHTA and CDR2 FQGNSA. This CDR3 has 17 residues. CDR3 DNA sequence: TGTGCCAGCAGCCCGCCTGGGGGGATTAGTAGCACAGATACGCAGTATTTT. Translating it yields CASSPPGGISSTDTQYF.

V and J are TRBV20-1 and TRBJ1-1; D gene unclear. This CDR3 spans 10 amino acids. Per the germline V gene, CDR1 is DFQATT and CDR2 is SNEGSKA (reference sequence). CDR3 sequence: CKPRRTEAFF. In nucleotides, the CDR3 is TGCAAGCCTAGAAGAACTGAAGCTTTCTTT.

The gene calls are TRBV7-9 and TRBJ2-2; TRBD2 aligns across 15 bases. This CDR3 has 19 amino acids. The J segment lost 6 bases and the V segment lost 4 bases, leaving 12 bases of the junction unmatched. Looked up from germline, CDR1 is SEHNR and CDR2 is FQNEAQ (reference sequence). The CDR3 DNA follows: TGTGCCAGCAGCTGGTGGACTAGCGGGAGGGCCTTAGTGGCCGGGGAGCTGTTTTTT. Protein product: CASSWWTSGRALVAGELFF.

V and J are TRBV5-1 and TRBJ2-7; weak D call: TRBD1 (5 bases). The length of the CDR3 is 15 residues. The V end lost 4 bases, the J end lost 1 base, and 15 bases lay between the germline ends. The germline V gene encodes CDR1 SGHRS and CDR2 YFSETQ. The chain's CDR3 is CASSRGTGTSYEQYF. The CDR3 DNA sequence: TGCGCCAGCAGCCGTGGCACAGGCACATCCTACGAGCAGTACTTC. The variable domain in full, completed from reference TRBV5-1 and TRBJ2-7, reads KAGVTQTPRYLIKTRGQQVTLSCSPISGHRSVSWYQQTPGQGLQFLFEYFSETQRNKGNFPGRFSGRQFSNSRSEMNVSTLELGDSALYLCASSRGTGTSYEQYFGPGTRLTVT.

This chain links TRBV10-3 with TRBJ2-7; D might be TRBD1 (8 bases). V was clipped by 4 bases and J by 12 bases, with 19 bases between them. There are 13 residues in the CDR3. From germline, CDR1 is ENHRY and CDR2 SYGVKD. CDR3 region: CAISAGLTGEGYF. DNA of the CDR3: TGTGCCATCAGTGCGGGATTGACAGGGGAGGGGTACTTC.

The CDR3 nucleotides are TGTGCTCCTTATGCAGGCGTAAATCAGCCCCAGCATTTT. Translating it yields CAPYAGVNQPQHF. This chain joins TRBV12-2 and TRBJ1-5; the D call in the table, TRBD1, was not verified against the DNA. TRBV12-2 is labeled a pseudogene. The CDR3 consists of 13 residues.